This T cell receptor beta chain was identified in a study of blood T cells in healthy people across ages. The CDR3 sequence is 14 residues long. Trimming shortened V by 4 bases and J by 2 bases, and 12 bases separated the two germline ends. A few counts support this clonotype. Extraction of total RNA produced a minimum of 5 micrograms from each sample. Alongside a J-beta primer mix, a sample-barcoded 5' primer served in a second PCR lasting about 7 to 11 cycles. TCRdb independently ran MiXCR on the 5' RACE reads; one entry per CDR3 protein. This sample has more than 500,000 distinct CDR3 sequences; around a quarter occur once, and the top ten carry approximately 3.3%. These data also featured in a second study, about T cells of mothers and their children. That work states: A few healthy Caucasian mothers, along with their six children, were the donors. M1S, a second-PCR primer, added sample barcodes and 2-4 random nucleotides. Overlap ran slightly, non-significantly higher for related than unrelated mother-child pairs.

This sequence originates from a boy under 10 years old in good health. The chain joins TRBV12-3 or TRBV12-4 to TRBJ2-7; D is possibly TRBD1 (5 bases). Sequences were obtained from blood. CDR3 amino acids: CASSSGWGTYEQYF. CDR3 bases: TGTGCCAGCAGTTCCGGGTGGGGCACCTACGAGCAGTACTTC.